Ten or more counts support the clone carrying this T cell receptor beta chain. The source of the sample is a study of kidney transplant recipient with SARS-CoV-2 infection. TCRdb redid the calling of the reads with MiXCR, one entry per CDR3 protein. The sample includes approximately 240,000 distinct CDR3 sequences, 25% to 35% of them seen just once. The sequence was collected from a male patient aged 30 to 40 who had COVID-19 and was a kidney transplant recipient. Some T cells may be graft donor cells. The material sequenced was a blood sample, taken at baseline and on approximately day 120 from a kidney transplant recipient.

CDR3 nucleotide sequence: TGTGCCAGCAGTGAAAGGGCTAGCGGAGCCGGGGAGCTGTTTTTT. This gives the protein CASSERASGAGELFF. This chain joins TRBV6-1 and TRBJ2-2, with 7 bases matching TRBD2. J was trimmed by 6 bases and V by 2 bases; bases with no gene match: 6. CDR1 MNHNS and CDR2 SASEGT come from the germline V gene. The CDR3 totals 15 residues.